This T cell receptor (beta chain) was sequenced in a study of blood T cell repertoires in COVID-19. Study information: Sample material is recorded as cDNA or gDNA derived from T cells, B-cell-depleted T cells, or PBMCs.

Sequenced by immunoSEQ multiplex PCR; TCRdb stores in-frame clones only, minus some. The table has approximately 130,000 clones, roughly four fifths seen once; the top ten hold roughly 10%. Germline assignment: CDR1 SEHNR and CDR2 FQNEAQ (reference sequence). V was shortened by 1 base and J by 11 bases, with 17 bases between the two germline ends. The CDR3 runs to 14 residues. Material for sequencing was peripheral blood. The chain uses TRBV7-9 and TRBJ1-1; D may be TRBD1 (5 bases). This receptor was identified in a human donor in a cohort sampled during active COVID-19. The CDR3 DNA sequence: TGTGCCAGCAGCTTAGACGGGGGAGGGGTGAGGGCTTTCTTT. This translates into CASSLDGGGVRAFF.